Below, 30 T cell receptor beta chains from the same sample are listed, as sequenced in a study of blood T cell repertoires in COVID-19. Using immunoSEQ multiplex PCR, the repertoire was profiled, and TCRdb retains in-frame clones only, with some absent. The sample has about 76,000 clones, less than 90% seen once. The material sequenced was peripheral blood. These receptors were obtained from a human donor in a cohort sampled during active COVID-19.

V usage is TRBV6-4 and J usage is TRBJ1-2, with 7 bases matching TRBD1. This CDR3 has 17 amino acids. Germline V gives CDR1 MRHNA, CDR2 SNTAGT. Unmatched junction bases numbered 20, after V lost 7 bases and J lost 6 bases. This CDR3 reads CASTEQLTRQGTNGYTF. CDR3 sequence (DNA): TGTGCCAGCACTGAACAACTTACTCGACAGGGAACGAATGGCTACACCTTC.

The V and J genes are TRBV28 and TRBJ2-6, with D possibly TRBD1 on 5 matching bases. The CDR3 contains 15 residues. V was trimmed by 5 bases and J by 0 bases, leaving 8 bases between them. Germline V gives CDR1 MDHEN, CDR2 SYDVKM. Written as DNA, the CDR3 is TGTGCCAGCAGTCTCGACAGCTCTGGGGCCAACGTCCTGACTTTC. The encoded protein is CASSLDSSGANVLTF.

Details on this clone: The junction departs from germline at one end; a sequencing error may be responsible. This sequence joins TRBV29-1 and TRBJ1-1; D is perhaps TRBD1 (6 bases). The V gene's germline CDR1 is SQVTM and CDR2 ANQGSEA. This CDR3 has 13 residues. In DNA, the CDR3 is TGCAGCGTTGTGCTTATCCGGGACACCGAAGCTTTCTTT. Protein product: CSVVLIRDTEAFF.

This clone was observed a handful of times. The CDR3 region is CASSPQGAGGNTIYF. CDR3 DNA: TGTGCCAGCTCCCCCCAGGGGGCTGGTGGAAACACCATATATTTT. This sequence joins TRBV18 and TRBJ1-3; 8 bases agree with TRBD1. CDR1 and CDR2 from the germline V gene are KGHSH and LQKENI. V was pared by 6 bases and J by 3 bases, with 7 bases of the junction left unmatched. The CDR3 runs to 15 residues.

The rearrangement joins TRBV6-4 to TRBJ1-1; 7 nucleotides agree with TRBD1. The CDR3 has 14 residues. Germline V CDR1 and CDR2: MRHNA, SNTAGT. The J segment lost 5 bases and the V segment lost 6 bases, leaving 9 bases of the junction unmatched. The CDR3 region has the DNA TGTGCCAGCAGACATACAGGGGAGAGAACTGAAGCTTTCTTT. This encodes CASRHTGERTEAFF.

This chain joins TRBV24-1 and TRBJ1-1; D not certain. The V and J ends lost 2 bases and 1 base respectively, with 13 bases between them. The CDR3 covers 16 residues. From germline, CDR1 is KGHDR and CDR2 SFDVKD. The CDR3 here is CATSDSSLRGNTEAFF. In nucleotides, the CDR3 is TGTGCCACCAGTGATTCATCGCTGAGAGGGAACACTGAAGCTTTCTTT.

The gene calls are TRBV19 and TRBJ2-7; the D gene is possibly TRBD1 (6 bases). The CDR3 runs 13 residues. Trimming pared 6 bases from V and 2 bases from J, leaving 11 bases between. Germline loops: CDR1 LNHDA, CDR2 SQIVND (reference sequence). The CDR3 region has the DNA TGTGCCAGTAGGAGGGGGAAAACCTACGAGCAGTACTTC. Residues: CASRRGKTYEQYF.

The V and J genes are TRBV19 and TRBJ2-1; 7 bases map to TRBD2. J was trimmed by 5 bases and V by 3 bases; bases with no gene match: 10. CDR3 length equals 16 residues. Looked up from germline, CDR1 is LNHDA and CDR2 is SQIVND (reference sequence). CDR3 loop: CASSMERTRANNEQFF. The CDR3 DNA follows: TGTGCCAGTAGTATGGAAAGGACTAGAGCCAACAATGAGCAGTTCTTC.

This chain links TRBV4-2 with TRBJ1-2; no definite D call. The CDR3 extends over 14 amino acids. In germline, CDR1 is LGHNA, CDR2 YNFKEQ. V lost 1 base and J 3 bases, leaving 9 bases between the germline ends. CDR3 DNA: TGTGCCAGCAGCCAAGGCGAGGGATACTATGGCTACACCTTC. As protein: CASSQGEGYYGYTF.

The chain employs TRBV7-6 and TRBJ1-3, with a tentative D call TRBD1 (5 bases). This CDR3 comprises 16 residues. V shed 5 bases and J shed 2 bases, with 16 bases lying between them. CDR1 is SGHVS and CDR2 is FNYEAQ in the germline V gene. CDR3 coding DNA: TGTGCCAGCAGCGCATCCGGGACTATGGCTGGAAACACCATATATTTT. Encoded protein: CASSASGTMAGNTIYF.

This clone was recorded a few times. V usage is TRBV7-9 and J usage is TRBJ1-1, with 8 bases matching TRBD1. The junction had 3 bases not matched to a gene; V was cut back by 1 base and J by 5 bases. Germline-derived CDR1 and CDR2 are SEHNR and FQNEAQ (reference sequence). There are 14 residues in the CDR3. The chain's CDR3 is CASSLEQGVTEAFF. The CDR3 DNA follows: TGTGCCAGCAGCTTAGAACAGGGGGTAACTGAAGCTTTCTTT.

The chain links TRBV11-2 to TRBJ2-7; TRBD1 agrees at 9 bases. The germline V gene has CDR1 SGHAT and CDR2 FQNNGV. Losses at the gene ends were 5 bases for V and 7 bases for J; bases not matched to a gene: 12. The CDR3 has 15 residues. CDR3 coding DNA: TGTGCCAGCAGCACCTGGGACAGGGAGGTGGGGGAGCAGTACTTC. Residues: CASSTWDREVGEQYF.

V usage is TRBV5-4 and J usage is TRBJ2-1; 7 bases line up with TRBD2. Germline V gene sequence: CDR1 SGHNT, CDR2 YYREEE (reference sequence). This CDR3 has 15 residues. Trimming cost V 4 bases and J 5 bases; bases outside gene matches: 9. Written as DNA, the CDR3 is TGTGCCAGCAGCCGACCGGGGACTATTAACAATGAGCAGTTCTTC. Translating it yields CASSRPGTINNEQFF.

The chain uses TRBV15 and TRBJ2-3; the D gene is possibly TRBD1 (5 bases). The germline CDR1 and CDR2 sequences are LNHNV and YYDKDF (reference sequence). Trimming cost V 1 base and J 2 bases, with 13 bases left between them. The CDR3 has 16 amino acids. The CDR3 nucleotides read TGTGCCACCAGCAGAGTTGGGGCGGAGCCCACAGATACGCAGTATTTT. This gives the protein CATSRVGAEPTDTQYF.

This clone has only a few counts. The gene calls are TRBV28 and TRBJ2-3, with 12 bases that match TRBD2. Germline V lookup: CDR1 MDHEN, CDR2 SYDVKM. CDR3 length: 15 amino acids. Losses at the gene ends were 8 bases for V and 2 bases for J; bases not matched to a gene: 5. The CDR3 nucleotides read TGTGCCAGCGCCACTAGCGGGAGGCTCACAGATACGCAGTATTTT. Translation gives CASATSGRLTDTQYF.

This chain links TRBV2 with TRBJ2-5; 8 nucleotides agree with TRBD2. Looked up from germline, CDR1 is SNHLY and CDR2 is FYNNEI. CDR3 length: 16 residues. With 4 bases clipped from V and 4 bases from J, the junction kept 11 bases outside the gene matches. The CDR3 DNA follows: TGTGCCAGCAGTGGCCTTGCGGGACTAGGTGTAGAGACCCAGTACTTC. This gives the protein CASSGLAGLGVETQYF.

About this clone itself: At one end the junction does not follow the germline gene, possibly because of a read error. The chain joins TRBV4-1 to TRBJ1-2; D may be TRBD1 (5 bases). Germline loops: CDR1 MGHRA, CDR2 YSYEKL. This CDR3 is built from 16 residues. The CDR3 DNA follows: TGCGCCAGCAGTCAAGGGGCAGAACCCAGGGACTATGGCTACACCTTC. It yields the protein CASSQGAEPRDYGYTF.

This clone was detected only a few times. V is TRBV7-2 and J is TRBJ2-5; 12 bases map to TRBD2. Looked up from germline, CDR1 is SGHTA and CDR2 is FQGNSA. With V trimmed by 4 bases and J by 4 bases, 10 bases remained unmatched. The CDR3 extends over 17 amino acids. The CDR3 spells CASSWETSGSSRETQYF. DNA of the CDR3: TGTGCCAGCAGCTGGGAGACTAGCGGGAGTTCCCGAGAGACCCAGTACTTC.

The rearrangement links TRBV19 to TRBJ1-2; D is uncertain. Germline CDR1 is LNHDA and CDR2 is SQIVND (reference sequence). The germline V and J ends were trimmed by 4 bases and 4 bases, with 22 bases remaining between them. CDR3 length: 17 amino acids. CDR3 sequence: CASSTPGSSPRGYGYTF. DNA for the CDR3: TGTGCCAGTAGTACACCGGGATCCTCTCCCCGGGGCTATGGCTACACCTTC.

This chain joins TRBV12-5 and TRBJ2-3, with TRBD2 matching 10 bases. The length of the CDR3 is 18 residues. The germline V gene encodes CDR1 LGHNT and CDR2 FRNRAP. J lost 2 bases, V lost 2 bases, and 10 bases had no gene match. The CDR3 bases are TGTGCTAGTGGTTTGCTAAGGGAACTAGCGGGGAACACAGATACGCAGTATTTT. This encodes CASGLLRELAGNTDTQYF.

This clone showed up just a few times. This chain connects TRBV5-6 to TRBJ2-7, with D possibly TRBD1 on 7 matching bases. Germline CDR1 is SGHDT and CDR2 is YYEEEE. V lost 0 bases and J 6 bases, leaving 13 bases between the germline ends. This CDR3 has 14 residues. In nucleotides, the CDR3 is TGTGCCAGCAGCTTGGCCTGGCAGGGGGGCGAGCAGTACTTC. It yields the protein CASSLAWQGGEQYF.

The CDR3 region is CASLKGLYNEQFF. The CDR3 bases are TGTGCCAGCTTAAAGGGGCTTTACAATGAGCAGTTCTTC. This chain connects TRBV11-3 to TRBJ2-1, with D perhaps TRBD1 (5 bases). The CDR3 length is 13 residues. Germline V lookup: CDR1 SGHNT, CDR2 YENEEA. V lost 8 bases, J lost 4 bases, and 12 bases lay in between.

This clone showed up just a few times. This chain connects TRBV7-9 to TRBJ1-1; D not certain. The CDR3 has 13 amino acids. From germline, CDR1 is SEHNR and CDR2 FQNEAQ (reference sequence). V was pared by 1 base and J by 6 bases, with 9 bases between. This chain's CDR3 is CASSLGGWAEAFF. The DNA of the CDR3 is TGTGCCAGCAGCTTAGGAGGATGGGCTGAAGCTTTCTTT.

V and J are TRBV7-2 and TRBJ1-1; 7 nucleotides align to TRBD1. Germline assignment: CDR1 SGHTA and CDR2 FQGNSA. The length of the CDR3 is 17 residues. Trimming cost V 4 bases and J 3 bases; bases outside gene matches: 14. The CDR3 bases are TGTGCCAGCAGCTCTCGGGTGACAGGGTGGATATACACTGAAGCTTTCTTT. Translation: CASSSRVTGWIYTEAFF.

The chain joins TRBV6-5 to TRBJ1-1; tentatively, D is TRBD1 (6 bases). From germline, CDR1 is MNHEY and CDR2 SVGAGI. The CDR3 spans 14 residues. The V end was cut by 5 bases, the J end by 4 bases, with 14 bases between. This CDR3 is CASSPTRGLTEAFF. CDR3 nucleotide sequence: TGTGCCAGCAGTCCGACCAGGGGCCTCACTGAAGCTTTCTTT.

The V and J genes are TRBV19 and TRBJ1-5; D not resolved. V was pared by 4 bases and J by 5 bases, with 9 bases between. This CDR3 has 13 amino acids. The germline V gene encodes CDR1 LNHDA and CDR2 SQIVND (reference sequence). Here the CDR3 reads CASSSLRDQPQHF. The DNA for the CDR3 is TGTGCCAGTAGTAGCCTGCGGGATCAGCCCCAGCATTTT.

By proportion, this clone is medium-sized (0.01 to 0.1%). V is TRBV5-6 and J is TRBJ2-7; D perhaps matches TRBD2 (6 bases). CDR1 and CDR2 (germline): SGHDT, YYEEEE. This CDR3 is built from 11 residues. Trimming removed 4 bases from V and 6 bases from J, with 8 bases in between. The CDR3 loop is CASSNSGEQYF. The CDR3 nucleotides are TGTGCCAGCAGCAATAGCGGCGAGCAGTACTTC.

The V and J genes are TRBV6-5 and TRBJ2-5; D not certain. The CDR3 runs to 15 residues. Germline assignment: CDR1 MNHEY and CDR2 SVGAGI. The ends were cut back, 7 bases at V and 1 base at J, with 16 bases in the middle. DNA of the CDR3: TGTGCCAGCACTAACAGTAGACGGTCCCAAGAGACCCAGTACTTC. This codes for CASTNSRRSQETQYF.

The V gene is TRBV9, the J gene TRBJ1-2; D unclear. V was cut by 3 bases and J by 4 bases, with 7 bases left in between. Per the germline V gene, CDR1 is SGDLS and CDR2 is YYNGEE. This CDR3 has 12 amino acids. The CDR3 protein is CASSAGGYGYTF. In nucleotides, the CDR3 is TGTGCCAGCAGCGCCGGTGGCTATGGCTACACCTTC.

CDR3 sequence reads: CASSVEREGGETQYF. For the CDR3, the DNA is TGTGCCAGCAGCGTAGAGCGGGAGGGGGGAGAGACCCAGTACTTC. V is TRBV9 and J is TRBJ2-5; 10 nucleotides align to TRBD2. Germline CDR1 reads SGDLS; CDR2 reads YYNGEE. Germline trimming cut 0 bases from V and 4 bases from J; bases unmatched to any gene: 3. The CDR3 extends over 15 amino acids.